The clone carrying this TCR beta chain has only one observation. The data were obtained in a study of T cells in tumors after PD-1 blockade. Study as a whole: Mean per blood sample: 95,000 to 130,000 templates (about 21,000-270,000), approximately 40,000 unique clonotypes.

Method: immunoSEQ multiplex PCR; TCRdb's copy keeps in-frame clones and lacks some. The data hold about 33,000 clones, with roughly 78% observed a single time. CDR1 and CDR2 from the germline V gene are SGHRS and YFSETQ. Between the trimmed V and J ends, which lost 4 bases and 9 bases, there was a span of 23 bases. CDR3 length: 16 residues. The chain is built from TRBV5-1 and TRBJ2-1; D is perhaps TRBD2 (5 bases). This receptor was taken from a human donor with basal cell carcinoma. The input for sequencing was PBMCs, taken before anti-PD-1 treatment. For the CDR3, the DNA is TGCGCCAGCAGCCCCACTCCCTTGGGATCGGGAACTGAGCAGTTCTTC. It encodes CASSPTPLGSGTEQFF.